The entry below describes one T cell receptor (beta chain). The antigen remains unidentified. It may be a read error: a sequence one base away is much more abundant. This sample is part of a study of early T cells in non-severe SARS-CoV-2 infection. Findings and limits, study-wide: Sequences matched to VDJdb favored anti-spike CD8 responses, while private and CD4 specificities were missed.

Germline CDR1 reads DFQATT; CDR2 reads SNEGSKA (reference sequence). The CDR3 is 13 amino acids. Trimming took off 5 bases at V and 9 bases at J, with 17 bases between the two ends. Tagging with unique molecular identifiers was applied to individual cDNA molecules. From the 5' RACE reads, TCRdb called clonotypes with MiXCR, one entry per CDR3 protein. The sample has roughly 38,000 distinct CDR3 sequences; almost 6% are singletons. Material for sequencing was whole blood. J is TRBJ1-5 and V is TRBV20-1; no firm D call. This TCR was sampled from an adult who was a healthcare worker with PCR-confirmed SARS-CoV-2 infection or an uninfected control (not recorded which). The CDR3 region is CSAQDTVGLPQHF. The CDR3, as DNA: TGCAGTGCTCAAGACACCGTGGGTCTGCCCCAGCATTTT.